This passage covers 3 T cell receptor beta chains from one sample sequenced in a study of blood T cells in healthy people across ages. Sample-barcoded 5' priming and a J-beta primer mix drove a second PCR of about 6 to 12 cycles. TCRdb re-analysed the 5' RACE reads in MiXCR, keeping a single row per CDR3 protein. The profile shows nearly 1 million distinct CDR3 sequences, about 51% of them singletons. Input material: blood. Receptors were obtained from a woman aged 55-70 years in good health.

The V and J genes are TRBV12-3 or TRBV12-4 and TRBJ1-1; TRBD1 agrees at 9 bases. V shed 11 bases and J 11 bases; nucleotides not matched to a gene: 18. The CDR3 has 14 residues. The CDR3 nucleotides are TGTGCCGGGAGCCCACAGGGGGCGAGCTGGGGGGCTTTCTTT. Its protein is CAGSPQGASWGAFF.

Ten or more counts support this clonotype. The chain employs TRBV7-3 and TRBJ1-2, with 9 bases aligning to TRBD1. Germline trimming cut 0 bases from V and 1 base from J; bases unmatched to any gene: 9. This CDR3 comprises 18 residues. Looked up from germline, CDR1 is SGHTA and CDR2 is FQGTGA. The DNA of the CDR3 is TGTGCCAGCAGCTTAACTAGACAGGGGGTACTACATAACTATGGCTACACCTTC. Encoded protein: CASSLTRQGVLHNYGYTF. The full variable domain, with the rest looked up from reference TRBV7-3 and TRBJ1-2, is GAGVSQTPSNKVTEKGKYVELRCDPISGHTALYWYRQSLGQGPEFLIYFQGTGAADDSGLPNDRFFAVRPEGSVSTLKIQRTERGDSAVYLCASSLTRQGVLHNYGYTFGSGTRLTVV.

The chain has TRBV6-5 and TRBJ2-5; D is perhaps TRBD1 or TRBD2 (5 bases each). The CDR3 is 15 residues long. Per germline, CDR1 MNHEY and CDR2 SVGAGI. Between the trimmed V and J ends, which lost 0 bases and 7 bases, there was a span of 15 bases. CDR3 in amino acids: CASSYSQTRGGTQYF. CDR3 nucleotides: TGTGCCAGCAGTTACTCCCAGACCCGGGGCGGGACCCAGTACTTC.